Presented here are 23 T cell receptor beta chains from one specimen sequenced in a study of shared clonotypes between healthy human individuals. Assay used: immunoSEQ multiplex PCR; TCRdb lists only in-frame clones, some missing. The sample yields around 650,000 clones, 96% seen once. Naive CD8 isolation took CD45RO-negative cells positively selected for CCR7 and excluded terminally differentiated effector memory CD45RA+ cells. Specimen: naive CD8+ T cells sorted from blood. The receptor source for this set is a woman aged 25 to 45 in good health.

The V gene is TRBV27, the J gene TRBJ2-3, with 10 nucleotides matching TRBD2. With 5 bases clipped from V and 0 bases from J, the junction kept 5 bases outside the gene matches. Germline CDR1 and CDR2: MNHEY and SMNVEV (reference sequence). This CDR3 has 16 amino acids. The chain's CDR3 is CASSILAGSSTDTQYF. The CDR3 DNA sequence: TGTGCCAGCAGTATACTAGCGGGATCTAGCACAGATACGCAGTATTTT.

This chain joins TRBV4-1 and TRBJ1-5, with 8 positions matching TRBD1. The V gene end was trimmed by 4 bases and the J gene end by 2 bases; junction bases not matched to a gene: 1. CDR1 MGHRA and CDR2 YSYEKL come from the germline V gene. The CDR3 length is 14 residues. The CDR3 loop reads CASSPTGGNQPQHF. In DNA, the CDR3 is TGCGCCAGCAGCCCGACAGGGGGCAATCAGCCCCAGCATTTT.

The rearrangement uses TRBV6-5 and TRBJ2-1; D remains ambiguous. Germline-derived CDR1 and CDR2 are MNHEY and SVGAGI. V was cut by 0 bases and J by 7 bases, with 10 bases left in between. The CDR3 totals 14 residues. CDR3 amino acids: CASSYSPVRNEQFF. DNA for the CDR3: TGTGCCAGCAGTTACTCGCCAGTGCGGAATGAGCAGTTCTTC.

The rearrangement links TRBV27 to TRBJ1-2; possible D gene TRBD1, 5 bases. The length of the CDR3 is 12 residues. V was clipped by 7 bases and J by 8 bases, with 14 bases between them. The germline V gene has CDR1 MNHEY and CDR2 SMNVEV (reference sequence). CDR3 bases: TGTGCCAGCAAACAGGAACCGGGGGGCTACACCTTC. This sequence encodes CASKQEPGGYTF.

This clone has just one count. The gene calls are TRBV5-4 and TRBJ1-1; D gene ambiguous. Trimming removed 9 bases at V and 11 bases at J, with 17 bases between. The CDR3 loop spans 11 amino acids. CDR1 SGHNT and CDR2 YYREEE come from the germline V gene (reference sequence). The CDR3 loop is CAIQTYGEAFF. CDR3 coding DNA: TGTGCCATACAGACTTACGGAGAGGCTTTCTTT.

The chain uses TRBV5-4 and TRBJ2-7; no firm D call. V was pared by 0 bases and J by 4 bases, with 8 bases between. The CDR3 consists of 13 residues. Germline V gives CDR1 SGHNT, CDR2 YYREEE (reference sequence). Here the CDR3 DNA reads TGTGCCAGCAGCTTGGGCGTAGGGTACGAGCAGTACTTC. Protein product: CASSLGVGYEQYF.

The chain links TRBV30 to TRBJ2-5, with D unclear. This CDR3 is built from 13 residues. Trimming pared 0 bases from V and 1 base from J, leaving 6 bases between. Germline V gene data show CDR1 as GTSNPN and CDR2 as SVGIG (reference sequence). CDR3 residues: CAWSVNSQETQYF. As DNA, the CDR3 is TGTGCCTGGAGTGTTAACAGCCAAGAGACCCAGTACTTC.

V is TRBV7-9 and J is TRBJ1-2; the match to TRBD1 covers 10 bases. CDR3 length equals 16 residues. Germline V lookup: CDR1 SEHNR, CDR2 FQNEAQ (reference sequence). J was trimmed by 4 bases and V by 4 bases; bases with no gene match: 9. The CDR3 DNA reads as TGTGCCAGCAGCTCATCCGGGACAGGGGTTGGCTATGGCTACACCTTC. This sequence encodes CASSSSGTGVGYGYTF.

This clone was observed a few times. The chain is built from TRBV2 and TRBJ1-1; weak D call: TRBD1 (6 bases). The CDR3 is made up of 16 amino acids. In germline, CDR1 is SNHLY, CDR2 FYNNEI. V lost 1 base and J 0 bases, leaving 12 bases between the germline ends. The DNA of the CDR3 is TGTGCCAGCAGTGAAGGACCGGACAGCTTGAACACTGAAGCTTTCTTT. This translates into CASSEGPDSLNTEAFF.

The genes are TRBV28 and TRBJ1-2; D unclear. This CDR3 comprises 13 residues. Trimming stripped 3 bases from V and 3 bases from J, with 8 bases between. Per the germline V gene, CDR1 is MDHEN and CDR2 is SYDVKM. The CDR3 protein is CASSFLLDYGYTF. For the CDR3, the DNA is TGTGCCAGCAGTTTTTTATTAGACTATGGCTACACCTTC.

V is TRBV29-1 and J is TRBJ2-7, with TRBD2 identical over 8 bases. The germline CDR1 and CDR2 sequences are SQVTM and ANQGSEA. Trimming removed 2 bases from V and 7 bases from J; junction bases left unmatched: 13. The CDR3 is made up of 15 amino acids. The CDR3 protein is CSVESTAGESGEQYF. For the CDR3, the DNA is TGCAGCGTTGAATCCACAGCGGGAGAGTCGGGAGAGCAGTACTTC.

J is TRBJ1-2 and V is TRBV5-4; D call uncertain. Germline CDR1 SGHNT, CDR2 YYREEE (reference sequence). CDR3 size: 12 residues. V dropped 0 bases and J dropped 3 bases, with 3 bases sitting between them. The CDR3 nucleotides read TGTGCCAGCAGCTTGGGATACTATGGCTACACCTTC. Amino acids: CASSLGYYGYTF.

This clone was seen once. The chain joins TRBV7-8 to TRBJ2-7; TRBD2 matches at 7 bases. The germline gives CDR1 SGHVS, CDR2 FQNEAQ. The CDR3 is 15 residues long. V lost 5 bases and J lost 3; bases outside the gene matches: 10. The CDR3 loop is CASSPRGAGYYEQYF. Here the CDR3 DNA reads TGTGCCAGCAGCCCTCGTGGAGCGGGATACTACGAGCAGTACTTC.

The V call is TRBV27, the J call TRBJ2-7; D is perhaps TRBD2 (6 bases). The CDR3 loop spans 13 amino acids. Germline CDR1 reads MNHEY; CDR2 reads SMNVEV (reference sequence). V was trimmed by 3 bases and J by 3 bases, leaving 9 bases between them. The CDR3 loop is CASSFRENYEQYF. The CDR3 bases are TGTGCCAGCAGTTTCCGGGAGAACTACGAGCAGTACTTC.

On this clone: Within the sample, other DNA sequences also encode this same CDR3. The chain combines TRBV27 with TRBJ1-1; D is possibly TRBD1 (6 bases). The CDR3 contains 13 residues. Per the germline V gene, CDR1 is MNHEY and CDR2 is SMNVEV (reference sequence). Between the trimmed V and J ends, which lost 1 base and 8 bases, there was a span of 11 bases. CDR3: CASSLWTGTEAFF. CDR3 in DNA: TGTGCCAGCAGTTTATGGACCGGGACAGAAGCTTTCTTT.

DNA for the CDR3: TGCGCCAGCAGCTCAGGGGTCGGCACAGATACGCAGTATTTT. This codes for CASSSGVGTDTQYF. V usage is TRBV5-1 and J usage is TRBJ2-3, with D possibly matching TRBD1 (6 bases). This CDR3 has 14 amino acids. In germline, CDR1 is SGHRS, CDR2 YFSETQ. Trimming took off 3 bases at V and 1 base at J, with 9 bases between the two ends.

The rearrangement joins TRBV6-1 to TRBJ1-4; 7 positions agree with TRBD1. V shed 10 bases and J 8 bases; nucleotides not matched to a gene: 7. This CDR3 has 12 amino acids. Germline CDR1 is MNHNS and CDR2 is SASEGT. The CDR3 loop reads CATDRLGEKLFF. The CDR3 DNA reads TGTGCCACGGACAGGCTGGGAGAAAAACTGTTTTTT.

The chain joins TRBV29-1 to TRBJ2-7, with TRBD1 identical over 8 bases. Unmatched junction bases numbered 9, after V lost 2 bases and J lost 3 bases. This CDR3 is 15 amino acids long. Per the germline V gene, CDR1 is SQVTM and CDR2 is ANQGSEA. CDR3 residues: CSVELRGQGDYEQYF. The CDR3 DNA sequence: TGCAGCGTTGAACTACGAGGACAGGGAGACTACGAGCAGTACTTC.

V gene TRBV28 combines with J gene TRBJ2-2; D not resolved. The V end was cut by 10 bases, the J end by 7 bases, with 13 bases between. The CDR3 is made up of 12 amino acids. Per the germline V gene, CDR1 is MDHEN and CDR2 is SYDVKM. CDR3 amino acids: CATQTYDGELFF. DNA of the CDR3: TGTGCCACCCAAACGTATGACGGGGAGCTGTTTTTT.

CDR3 DNA: TGCGCCAGCAGCCTTGACGGGGAGACTGAAGCTTTCTTT. This gives the protein CASSLDGETEAFF. The chain combines TRBV4-1 with TRBJ1-1; unclear D gene. The CDR3 has 13 amino acids. The germline V gene encodes CDR1 MGHRA and CDR2 YSYEKL. Trimming cost V 4 bases and J 5 bases, with 11 bases left between them.

The chain has TRBV27 and TRBJ2-4, with 9 positions matching TRBD1. The CDR3 runs to 19 residues. Unmatched junction bases numbered 11, after V lost 2 bases and J lost 0 bases. Germline CDR1 and CDR2: MNHEY and SMNVEV (reference sequence). The CDR3, as DNA: TGTGCCAGCAGTTTAAAGGGACAGGGTCCGTACCTAGCCAAAAACATTCAGTACTTC. Its protein product is CASSLKGQGPYLAKNIQYF.

The genes are TRBV4-1 and TRBJ2-5, with D possibly matching TRBD2 (6 bases). TRBJ2-7 matches the DNA end more closely, so the J call is doubtful. The CDR3 consists of 15 residues. Germline V lookup: CDR1 MGHRA, CDR2 YSYEKL. CDR3 in DNA: TGCGCCAGCAGCCAAGGGCCCGGGAGCTCCTACGAGCAGTACTTC. It codes for CASSQGPGSSYEQYF.

The genes are TRBV29-1 and TRBJ2-5; 9 positions match TRBD1. The V gene's germline CDR1 is SQVTM and CDR2 ANQGSEA. V shed 6 bases and J 2 bases; nucleotides not matched to a gene: 10. The CDR3 runs 15 residues. The CDR3: CSVDREQGAQETQYF. The CDR3 DNA reads as TGCAGCGTGGACCGAGAACAGGGGGCACAAGAGACCCAGTACTTC.